Presented here are 17 T cell receptor beta chains from one specimen sequenced in a study of T cells after posttransplantation cyclophosphamide. Generated by immunoSEQ multiplex PCR, the TCRdb table keeps only in-frame clones and is missing some. The repertoire holds 17,000 or so clones, with approximately 90% as singletons. Cyclophosphamide on days +3 and +4 followed busulfan-fludarabine conditioning and a marrow graft. The source was CD4+ T cells sorted from blood, collected after allogeneic stem cell transplant with posttransplant cyclophosphamide. The receptors come from a male patient aged 60 to 75 who received an allogeneic stem cell transplant from a related donor and was CMV-positive. The graft donor may account for some of the T cells.

This chain links TRBV9 with TRBJ1-5; 10 bases agree with TRBD1. The CDR3 is 15 amino acids. The ends lost 4 bases at V and 7 bases at J; junction bases unmatched: 8. Germline-derived CDR1 and CDR2 are SGDLS and YYNGEE. The CDR3 coding sequence is TGTGCCAGCAGCCCAGGGACAGGGGAAAACCAGCCCCAGCATTTT. This translates into CASSPGTGENQPQHF.

The chain employs TRBV30 and TRBJ1-5; the D gene is possibly TRBD1 (5 bases). Looked up from germline, CDR1 is GTSNPN and CDR2 is SVGIG (reference sequence). The CDR3 is made up of 14 amino acids. Trimming stripped 2 bases from V and 7 bases from J, with 15 bases between. The CDR3 sequence is CAWSHLDNRQPQHF. CDR3 nucleotides: TGTGCCTGGAGTCACCTGGACAATCGCCAGCCCCAGCATTTT.

The CDR3 DNA follows: TGTGCCAGCAGTTACTCGAGGACAGGGGGTCTGACGGCCCAGCATTTT. Amino acid sequence: CASSYSRTGGLTAQHF. The gene calls are TRBV6-5 and TRBJ1-5; 10 nucleotides line up with TRBD1. This CDR3 is 16 amino acids long. Per germline, CDR1 MNHEY and CDR2 SVGAGI. The trim removed 0 bases at V and 11 bases at J, leaving 10 bases unmatched.

The chain couples TRBV7-2 to TRBJ1-2; D might be TRBD1 (6 bases). The CDR3 spans 16 residues. Germline V gene lookup returns CDR1 SGHTA and CDR2 FQGNSA. Trimming removed 1 base from V and 2 bases from J, with 14 bases in between. The CDR3 sequence is CASSLEGGGLNYGYTF. CDR3 in DNA: TGTGCCAGCAGCTTAGAGGGGGGGGGTTTGAACTATGGCTACACCTTC. Variable domain in full (rest from reference TRBV7-2 and TRBJ1-2): GAGVSQSPSNKVTEKGKDVELRCDPISGHTALYWYRQSLGQGLEFLIYFQGNSAPDKSGLPSDRFSAERTGGSVSTLTIQRTQQEDSAVYLCASSLEGGGLNYGYTFGSGTRLTVV.

The chain links TRBV18 to TRBJ2-5; D possibly corresponds to TRBD2 (7 bases). The closer fit of TRBJ2-7 to the DNA end suggests the J call may be wrong. The CDR3 loop spans 16 amino acids. Germline V gene data show CDR1 as KGHSH and CDR2 as LQKENI. This chain's CDR3 is CASSPVRGQSSYEQYF. CDR3 bases: TGTGCCAGCTCACCCGTGCGGGGGCAAAGCTCCTACGAGCAGTACTTC.

CDR3 amino acids: CASSLARGLWGELFF. Written as DNA, the CDR3 is TGTGCCAGCAGCTTAGCGAGGGGGCTCTGGGGGGAGCTGTTTTTT. The chain carries TRBV7-6 and TRBJ2-2; 7 bases map to TRBD1. The CDR3 extends over 15 amino acids. Germline values: CDR1 SGHVS, CDR2 FNYEAQ. V was pared by 0 bases and J by 8 bases, with 6 bases of the junction left unmatched.

This CDR3 is CATSRESVTEAFF. Written as DNA, the CDR3 is TGTGCCACCAGCAGAGAAAGCGTTACTGAAGCTTTCTTT. The genes are TRBV15 and TRBJ1-1; D ambiguous. CDR1 and CDR2 from the germline V gene are LNHNV and YYDKDF (reference sequence). This CDR3 contains 13 residues. V was trimmed by 0 bases and J by 5 bases, leaving 7 bases between them.

This chain joins TRBV10-3 and TRBJ2-3; 15 bases are a match to TRBD2. The ends lost 7 bases at V and 4 bases at J; junction bases unmatched: 12. In germline, CDR1 is ENHRY, CDR2 SYGVKD. The CDR3 is made up of 18 amino acids. CDR3: CAITGTGLAGGPADTQYF. In DNA, the CDR3 is TGTGCCATCACGGGGACGGGACTAGCGGGGGGCCCCGCAGATACGCAGTATTTT.

The chain combines TRBV5-1 with TRBJ1-2; 7 nucleotides line up with TRBD1. This CDR3 is 12 amino acids long. V was pared by 4 bases and J by 7 bases, with 4 bases of the junction left unmatched. The germline gives CDR1 SGHRS, CDR2 YFSETQ. The CDR3 sequence is CASSTGDLGYTF. CDR3 nucleotides: TGCGCCAGCAGCACAGGGGATCTTGGCTACACCTTC.

This clone appeared a single time. The chain is built from TRBV18 and TRBJ1-5; D might be TRBD1 (5 bases). The germline V gene encodes CDR1 KGHSH and CDR2 LQKENI. The CDR3 spans 16 residues. V was shortened by 3 bases and J by 6 bases, with 18 bases between the two germline ends. CDR3 protein: CASSPQRGGQGQPQHF. The CDR3 bases are TGTGCCAGCTCACCTCAGAGAGGCGGCCAGGGTCAGCCCCAGCATTTT.

In its sample, this clone was seen once. The junction shows a germline mismatch at one end, possibly a read error. This chain's CDR3 is CASSSWDRSNSPPHF. The CDR3 DNA is TGTGCCAGCAGCTCCTGGGACAGGTCTAATTCACCCCCCCACTTT. The chain recombines TRBV5-5 with TRBJ1-6; TRBD1 matches at 8 bases. The CDR3 contains 15 residues. Germline assignment: CDR1 SGHKS and CDR2 YYEKEE (reference sequence).

The chain joins TRBV6-6 to TRBJ1-1; no reliable D call. CDR3 size: 11 residues. Trimming took off 7 bases at V and 5 bases at J, with 8 bases between the two ends. The V gene's germline CDR1 is MNHNY and CDR2 SVGAGI (reference sequence). The chain's CDR3 is CASTTGTEAFF. CDR3 nucleotides: TGTGCCAGCACGACGGGGACTGAAGCTTTCTTT.

The rearrangement links TRBV5-1 to TRBJ1-2; D perhaps matches TRBD1 (5 bases). Germline loops: CDR1 SGHRS, CDR2 YFSETQ. Trimming cost V 4 bases and J 0 bases, with 10 bases left between them. The CDR3 length is 14 residues. The CDR3 protein is CASSLDSPNYGYTF. The CDR3, as DNA: TGCGCCAGCAGCCTAGACAGTCCTAACTATGGCTACACCTTC.

In nucleotides, the CDR3 is TGTGCCAGTAGTAGGGAAGGAGCGGCGGGCTCACCCCTCCACTTT. It yields the protein CASSREGAAGSPLHF. The chain recombines TRBV19 with TRBJ1-6; D is unclear. The germline V and J ends were trimmed by 4 bases and 10 bases, with 17 bases remaining between them. Germline V gene lookup returns CDR1 LNHDA and CDR2 SQIVND (reference sequence). The CDR3 covers 15 residues.

The rearrangement uses TRBV5-1 and TRBJ1-2; D gene unclear. In germline, CDR1 is SGHRS, CDR2 YFSETQ. The CDR3 is 13 amino acids. V was clipped by 0 bases and J by 4 bases, with 7 bases between them. The CDR3 DNA follows: TGCGCCAGCAGCTTGGACAGTTCCTATGGCTACACCTTC. Its protein product is CASSLDSSYGYTF.

The chain joins TRBV6-6 to TRBJ2-6, with D possibly matching TRBD2 (5 bases). Germline CDR1 is MNHNY and CDR2 is SVGAGI (reference sequence). The CDR3 is 12 residues long. With 7 bases removed from V and 18 bases from J, the gap between germline ends came to 19 bases. Written as DNA, the CDR3 is TGTGCCAGCACCTTACAGACGGGGTCGCAGACTTTC. Translated, it gives CASTLQTGSQTF.

The chain is built from TRBV27 and TRBJ2-1, with 8 positions matching TRBD1. V trimming: 7 bases; J trimming: 6 bases; junction bases outside the gene matches: 11. CDR3 size: 15 residues. Germline CDR1 MNHEY, CDR2 SMNVEV (reference sequence). The CDR3 bases are TGTGCCAGCAAAAAGGACAGGGTAATGCCCAATGAGCAGTTCTTC. Translation: CASKKDRVMPNEQFF.